This T cell receptor (beta chain) was obtained from a study of cytomegalovirus exposure and HLA in healthy donors. Study observations and caveats: Most of the TCR beta V segments (in an earlier analysis) were productive either about 87% or about 30% of the time. Most TCR sequences were uncommon, yet certain public TCRs appeared in many donors.

Primers: 60 Vbeta forward and 13 Jbeta reverse. The table came from immunoSEQ multiplex PCR; TCRdb's copy has only in-frame clones and leaves some out. Here the sample spans approximately 200,000 clones, about 80% being singletons. About this clone itself: Its antigen is not identified.

Per the germline V gene, CDR1 is MNHEY and CDR2 is SVGAGI. J gave up 6 bases and V 0 bases, and 3 bases lay outside the gene matches. The CDR3 covers 15 residues. Sequenced: PBMCs. The chain joins TRBV6-5 to TRBJ1-3, with TRBD1 matching over 9 bases. The sequence was collected from a man aged 18 to 29 in good health and CMV-seronegative. The CDR3 DNA is TGTGCCAGCAGTTACTCGGGACAGGGTGCAAACACCATATATTTT. Its translation is CASSYSGQGANTIYF.